Shown below are 5 T cell receptor beta chains from a single sample sequenced in a study of Ad26.COV2.S vaccination and SARS-CoV-2 variants. Treatment specified: around 19 received Ad26.COV2.S at low or high dose, single or two shots; 5 received placebo; per-sample allocation not given. Day 63 following the first vaccine or placebo injection was when the samples were taken. Generated by immunoSEQ multiplex PCR, the TCRdb table keeps only in-frame clones and is missing some. The sample holds roughly 500,000 clones, 87% seen once. The starting material was peripheral blood, obtained in a trial of Ad26.COV2.S vaccine versus placebo. These receptors were taken from a person between 18 and 65 years old who received the Ad26.COV2.S COVID-19 vaccine or a placebo.

This clone was observed a single time. CDR3 sequence: CASSKRQGQVQKLFF. In DNA, the CDR3 is TGTGCCAGCAGTAAGAGACAGGGACAAGTTCAAAAACTGTTTTTT. The chain carries TRBV28 and TRBJ1-4; 7 positions match TRBD1. The CDR3 consists of 15 residues. The germline CDR1 and CDR2 sequences are MDHEN and SYDVKM. Trimming removed 5 bases from V and 9 bases from J; junction bases left unmatched: 12.

The chain combines TRBV6-2 or TRBV6-3 with TRBJ1-2, with D unclear. Deletions cut 4 bases from V and 4 bases from J, with 10 bases between. Per germline, CDR1 MNHEY and CDR2 SVGEGT. The CDR3 is 13 amino acids. Here the CDR3 reads CASSLESFYGYTF. The CDR3 DNA reads TGTGCCAGCAGTTTGGAGAGCTTCTATGGCTACACCTTC.

The chain carries TRBV5-4 and TRBJ2-2, with 10 nucleotides matching TRBD2. This CDR3 spans 16 amino acids. Unmatched junction bases numbered 5, after V lost 4 bases and J lost 2 bases. Germline V gives CDR1 SGHNT, CDR2 YYREEE (reference sequence). The CDR3 DNA sequence: TGTGCCAGCAGCGACATAGCGGGAGGCAACACCGGGGAGCTGTTTTTT. The encoded protein is CASSDIAGGNTGELFF.

The chain recombines TRBV28 with TRBJ1-2; no definite D call. Germline V CDR1 and CDR2: MDHEN, SYDVKM. The CDR3 has 14 residues. V lost 3 bases to trimming and J lost 5 bases, with 13 bases between them. The CDR3 reads CASSLRDLGYGYTF. CDR3 bases: TGTGCCAGCAGTTTGCGCGATTTGGGGTATGGCTACACCTTC.

This chain joins TRBV30 and TRBJ1-4, with TRBD1 matching 9 bases. This CDR3 is 14 amino acids long. After removal of 2 bases from V and 7 bases from J, the junction contained 5 bases not matched to a gene. Germline V gene lookup returns CDR1 GTSNPN and CDR2 SVGIG (reference sequence). The CDR3 here is CAWSPGQGFEKLFF. The CDR3 bases are TGTGCCTGGAGTCCGGGACAGGGATTTGAAAAACTGTTTTTT.